Below, one T cell receptor beta chain is given with its context. Its antigen specificity is not known. No much larger clone exists at a distance of one base, and base qualities are not known. This entry comes from a study of cytomegalovirus exposure and HLA in healthy donors (TCRdb year 2017). Regarding the research as a whole: According to an earlier analysis of 587 of the donors, some 180 million T cells yielded approximately 120 million unique TCR beta sequences and about 280 Gb of sequence data. To predict cytomegalovirus infection status, the study combined high-throughput TCR immunosequencing, statistical association of individual TCRs with disease status, and machine learning. A separate validation cohort of roughly 110 different subjects was used in addition to the 666-subject first cohort. The study aimed to test whether cataloging public T cell receptors could reveal signatures of past pathogen exposure. Donor age, sex, ethnicity and CMV serostatus were collected together with the repertoire data. On average, 235,054 unique TCR beta nucleotide sequences were sequenced per donor among several hundred genotyped donors of the cohort, with around 19% of those sequences being non-productive. Using immunosequencing, the study profiled T cell repertoires from some 670 subjects and related those repertoires to cytomegalovirus serostatus. An early release that covered some 640 HLA-typed donors contained around 300 gigabases of sequencing data and tens of millions of unique TCR sequences. Because of strong linkage in the cohort, five DR-DQ haplotypes were treated as single units for association and clustering. An earlier analysis of fewer than 750 of the donors used high-throughput TCR beta sequencing to judge whether each TCR beta V gene segment behaved as functional or pseudogenic. The later analysis used no new phenotypic data to find candidate immune exposures, relying instead on TCR beta sequences and their occurrence across donors. A later genetic analysis used genome-wide SNP genotypes for about 55% of the 666 donors, treating that subset as a discovery cohort. Every repertoire in the discovery cohort had been generated on one and the same sequencing platform. HLA typing covered class I and class II loci at four-digit resolution. The number of donors typed differed by locus, with about 629-630 for A, B, C, DRB1 and DQB1, around 500 for DQA1, approximately 570 for DPA1, and over 400 for DPB1. Of the approximately 370 genotyped donors, 81% were placed in the genetic ancestry cluster associated with self-reported Caucasian donors. A later analysis re-analyzed previously published TCR beta repertoires from 500 to 700 donors and added high-resolution HLA genotyping to study TCR occurrence patterns.

The cohort was made up of hundreds of healthy bone marrow donors. All cohort members were sampled while nominally healthy, although unrecorded immune exposures were likely present. The donor was CMV seronegative and belonged to the group of 350 or so seronegative cohort members. A peripheral blood sample was provided by each donor, and peripheral blood mononuclear cells were used for TCR beta sequencing. Genomic DNA was extracted from the blood cell samples with the Qiagen DNeasy Blood Extraction Kit. Preparation of the library involved the immunoSEQ multiplex PCR assay. A mixture of 60 forward primers for TCR Vbeta segments and 13 reverse primers for TCR Jbeta segments was used in the multiplex PCR. Amplification of the CDR3 region of rearranged TCR beta genes was performed with a multiplex PCR assay on genomic DNA. The Illumina HiSeq System was used to sequence the amplified TCR beta libraries as 87-base-pair reads. The authors' pipeline ran thus. Across the roughly 600 repertoires, a later analysis counted about 81 million unique TCR beta chains, roughly 11 million of which were shared by at least two donors. Raw reads were error-corrected and collapsed into unique sequences by a nearest-neighbor algorithm in which closely related sequences were merged to remove PCR and sequencing errors. V, D and J gene segments were assigned by aligning CDR3 sequences to IMGT reference sequences. For a sequence to be retained, a match of at least six nucleotides was required to both a V gene segment and a J gene segment. A rearrangement was called productive if the CDR3 had no stop codons and remained in frame with V and J, and every other rearrangement was called non-productive. Following IMGT convention, CDR3 was defined as the stretch from the second conserved V-encoded cysteine up to the conserved J-encoded phenylalanine. In an earlier analysis of more than 550 of the donors, sequences lacking an unambiguous match to a single V gene segment were excluded. In an earlier analysis of approximately 590 of the donors, V segments were called functional above 56.7% productive rearrangements and were called segregating when the between-donor standard deviation exceeded 5%. A statistical classification framework was developed to diagnose cytomegalovirus status using the catalog of TCR beta chain sequences. A later analysis assigned V and J genes by comparing TCR nucleotide sequences with IMGT/GENE-DB human TR gene sequences. Using the TCRdist pipeline, a later analysis assigned CDR3 sequences along with most-parsimonious VDJ recombination scenarios. In a later analysis, each TCR beta chain was defined by its CDR3 amino acid sequence together with its V-gene family, and reads lacking a unique V-gene family were excluded. In a later analysis, 450 to 600 highly shared, low-generation-probability nucleotide sequences were removed to address suspected cross-contamination and a sequencing artifact. For each public chain, a later analysis derived a clonal expansion index from normalized ranks of inferred template counts within each repertoire. In a later analysis, generation probabilities were computed with a VDJ recombination model fitted to out-of-frame rearrangements, and the resulting probabilities were checked against IGoR. In a later analysis, hypergeometric tests were used to score TCR-TCR, TCR-HLA and TCR-CMV co-occurrence, with a repertoire-size bias correction applied to TCR pairs. To estimate false discovery rates, a later analysis permuted the HLA or CMV assignments 20 times. In a later analysis, co-occurring TCRs were grouped using DBSCAN, and TCRdist sequence similarity was added for clustering within HLA-allele-positive subsets. Repertoires with fewer than 30,000 or more than 120,000 public chains were left out of co-occurrence clustering, as were four to six repertoires with anomalous nucleotide sharing. The clones in this table, taken by TCRdb from immuneACCESS, are in-frame only. Not every clone is retained; where verified, under half of the shortfall comes from an unresolved V gene, and the cause of the rest is unknown. V, J and clone size are those of that table, while D and trimming were read from the DNA. Present in this sample are about 140,000 clones, over 65% of which were seen just once. The ten most abundant clones make up around 2.9% of the sample.

The V end gives up 7 bases and the J end 4 bases, leaving 8 bases in the junction not matched to a gene. The germline V gene sets CDR1 to MNHEY and CDR2 to SVGAGI. The CDR3 numbers 15 residues from cysteine through phenylalanine. Kept here is only the CDR3 DNA, which spans 45 bases and is read in frame from base 1. General conclusions and limits of the study: According to a later analysis, most CMV-associated TCR beta chains appeared to be HLA-restricted, and the HLA associations seemed to be driven largely by CMV exposure. According to a later analysis, parvovirus B19, influenza, CMV and Epstein-Barr virus appeared linked to several top co-occurrence clusters. The sequencing pipeline was judged likely to have produced a cluster of highly shared sequence variants as a technical artifact. In an earlier analysis of fewer than 750 of the donors, most TCR beta V segments were observed in productive rearrangements about 87% or about 30% of the time, broadly matching IMGT annotations. In a later genetic analysis, fewer N-insertions in productive TCRs were reported among donors in an Asian-associated ancestry cluster than the roughly 700-donor mean. In a later analysis, HLA-associated TCR beta chains were found to be more clonally expanded and to have lower generation probabilities than equally common non-associated chains. Across donors, most TCR sequences were observed very rarely, whereas some public TCRs were present in many individuals. At a false discovery rate of 0.05, a later analysis linked 15,000 to 20,000 TCR beta sequences to specific HLA alleles. A further reported finding was that TCR beta sequences accurately predicted the HLA-A and HLA-B alleles for most subjects in the first cohort. Immune exposure information for the cohort was limited to CMV serostatus. Because HLA typing was unavailable for some donors at each locus, only the typed subset was used in association tests. Some IMGT-functional V segments, including TRBV6-2 and TRBV6-3, could not be distinguished by the 87-base-pair reads and were therefore excluded. When HLA alleles, especially DR and DQ, strongly co-occurred, TCR associations were difficult to assign to individual alleles. According to the authors, the approach could potentially be generalized to other disease states and immunological phenotypes. Correlated functional status among segregating V segments might be attributable to linkage disequilibrium, but an unknown experimental factor could not be ruled out. In vitro tests confirmed that three of the cytomegalovirus-associated TCR beta chains recognize cytomegalovirus antigens. The cohort was sequenced for TCR beta chains only, and without alpha or paired-chain data the features that could be detected were limited. The presence/absence analyses assumed that sequencing depth was roughly uniform across donors, and that assumption may not be true. In both the original and validation cohorts, the classifier was reported to diagnose cytomegalovirus status with high specificity and sensitivity. The study gave a list of about 170 TCR beta chains associated with cytomegalovirus. V-gene and J-gene trimming of TCR beta chains was associated with a missense DCLRE1C variant in a later genetic analysis, and the association was replicated in an independent cohort. Because counts were too low, about 18 rarely observed V segments, including chromosome 9 orphons, were left out of the earlier analysis of about 620 of the donors. In a later analysis, TCR association rates were found to vary across HLA loci, with the most associated TCRs seen for DRB1 alleles and the fewest for HLA-C alleles.

The sequence was collected from a female donor in good health and CMV-seronegative. The V gene is TRBV6-5 and the J gene is TRBJ2-1; 9 bases in the middle match TRBD2. Sequencing input: PBMCs. The CDR3 region: CASTVTSGCYNEQFF. The DNA is as follows: TGTGCCAGCACGGTAACTAGCGGGTGTTACAATGAGCAGTTCTTC.